This entry concerns a single T cell receptor (beta chain). No antigen is known for it. Libraries were prepared by immunoSEQ multiplex PCR; TCRdb keeps only in-frame clonotypes and omits some of them. The sample lists about 480,000 clones; approximately 88% were seen once. The entry originates in a study of Ad26.COV2.S vaccination and SARS-CoV-2 variants. Study as a whole: Enrolled in COV1001, the donor was in the Ad26.COV2.S trial arm, which received the vaccine. The authors gave Ad26.COV2.S intramuscularly, either once or twice 56 days apart. Whole-study findings and limits: Vaccinees and placebo recipients showed similar non-spike TCR breadth. Vaccinees showed greater spike-specific TCR breadth than placebo recipients.

The V end was cut by 11 bases, the J end by 9 bases, with 17 bases between. Germline V gene lookup returns CDR1 LNHDA and CDR2 SQIVND (reference sequence). This CDR3 has 13 residues. Indicated treatment: about 20 received Ad26.COV2.S at low or high dose, single or two shots; 5 received placebo; per-sample allocation not given. Material that was analyzed had been drawn on day 63 after the first vaccine or placebo injection. The clonotype comes from a person aged 18-65 years who received the Ad26.COV2.S COVID-19 vaccine or a placebo. The rearrangement links TRBV19 to TRBJ1-6, with unresolved D. Sequenced here: peripheral blood, sampled in a trial of Ad26.COV2.S vaccine versus placebo. In DNA, the CDR3 is TGTGCCGGAAGCGATGGGCCTGGTTCACCCCTCCACTTT. Residues: CAGSDGPGSPLHF.